The 17 T cell receptor beta chains below all came from one sample that was sequenced in a study of T-cell memory formation after mild COVID-19. TCRdb recomputed calls from the 5' RACE reads with MiXCR, one row per CDR3 protein. The data show about 49,000 distinct CDR3 sequences, 7% to 8% seen once. Sequences were obtained from PBMCs or a T cell subset sorted from them (not recorded which). The receptors here all came from a man aged 18-30 years who had mild COVID-19 (a few samples of this study predate the infection). Cell type and time point are not known.

This clonotype was counted between two and nine times. The CDR3 DNA reads as TGCAGTGCTAGAAGACAGCGTTATCGGACTGAAGCTTTCTTT. This codes for CSARRQRYRTEAFF. The V and J genes are TRBV20-1 and TRBJ1-1; the D gene is possibly TRBD1 (5 bases). Germline CDR1 and CDR2: DFQATT and SNEGSKA (reference sequence). The CDR3 is made up of 14 amino acids. Trimming removed 2 bases from V and 5 bases from J, with 15 bases in between.

In this sample, this clonotype turned up many times. CDR3 nucleotide sequence: TGTGCCAGCAGCTCAGACAGGGTCCAGCCCCAGCATTTT. This sequence encodes CASSSDRVQPQHF. This sequence joins TRBV12-3 or TRBV12-4 and TRBJ1-5, with 7 bases that match TRBD1. The CDR3 has 13 amino acids. J was trimmed by 7 bases and V by 6 bases; bases with no gene match: 6.

This clonotype was found a few times. The chain links TRBV7-9 to TRBJ1-4; perhaps TRBD1 as D (5 bases). Trimming cost V 5 bases and J 0 bases, with 13 bases left between them. CDR1 and CDR2 from the germline V gene are SEHNR and FQNEAQ (reference sequence). The CDR3 runs 16 residues. The CDR3 spells CASSAGGTATNEKLFF. CDR3 DNA sequence: TGTGCCAGCAGCGCCGGGGGAACTGCAACTAATGAAAAACTGTTTTTT. Together with reference TRBV7-9 and TRBJ1-4, the CDR3 gives the full variable domain: DTGVSQNPRHKITKRGQNVTFRCDPISEHNRLYWYRQTLGQGPEFLTYFQNEAQLEKSRLLSDRFSAERPKGSFSTLEIQRTEQGDSAMYLCASSAGGTATNEKLFFGSGTQLSVL.

This clonotype was counted a few times. This chain links TRBV5-5 with TRBJ2-2; tentatively, D is TRBD2 (5 bases). Germline V gives CDR1 SGHKS, CDR2 YYEKEE (reference sequence). This CDR3 has 16 amino acids. Trimming removed 3 bases at V and 0 bases at J, with 12 bases between. As DNA, the CDR3 is TGTGCCAGCAGCTGGCCCTCCGGGACGAACACCGGGGAGCTGTTTTTT. Translation: CASSWPSGTNTGELFF.

The chain links TRBV4-3 to TRBJ2-3; D is unresolved. From germline, CDR1 is LGHNA and CDR2 YSLEER. Trimming cost V 5 bases and J 2 bases, with 14 bases left between them. CDR3 length: 15 residues. The CDR3 DNA follows: TGCGCCAGCAGCGCCTCCGCGGTTAACACAGATACGCAGTATTTT. This codes for CASSASAVNTDTQYF.

This clonotype appeared a few times. The V call is TRBV14, the J call TRBJ1-3; the D is unclear. Trimming stripped 2 bases from V and 0 bases from J, with 2 bases between. The CDR3 covers 13 residues. Germline-derived CDR1 and CDR2 are SGHDN and FVKESK. The CDR3 DNA follows: TGTGCCAGCAGCCAAACCTCTGGAAACACCATATATTTT. This encodes CASSQTSGNTIYF.

V gene TRBV7-2 combines with J gene TRBJ1-6, with 10 bases identical to TRBD1. V was clipped by 3 bases and J by 10 bases; unmatched bases: 9. CDR1 is SGHTA and CDR2 is FQGNSA in the germline V gene. The CDR3 has 16 residues. CDR3 coding DNA: TGTGCCAGCAGCTTCGCCGGGACAGGGGCGGGATCACCCCTCCACTTT. It translates to CASSFAGTGAGSPLHF.

With regard to this clonotype: This may be a read error, as it is one base from a much larger clone. The rearrangement uses TRBV5-1 and TRBJ1-6; 10 nucleotides agree with TRBD1. V lost 3 bases to trimming and J lost 0 bases; unmatched junction nucleotides: 3. The length of the CDR3 is 17 residues. Germline V CDR1 and CDR2: SGHRS, YFSETQ. CDR3 protein: CASSWWTGGSYNSPLHF. CDR3 nucleotide sequence: TGCGCCAGCAGCTGGTGGACAGGGGGCTCCTATAATTCACCCCTCCACTTT.

This clonotype was seen at least ten times. This sequence joins TRBV4-3 and TRBJ2-5, with 15 bases that match TRBD2. CDR3 length: 17 amino acids. Germline lookup yields CDR1 LGHNA and CDR2 YSLEER. The ends lost 3 bases at V and 4 bases at J; junction bases unmatched: 6. CDR3 bases: TGCGCCAGCAGCCACGGACTAGCGGGGGGGCAGGGAGAGACCCAGTACTTC. This gives the protein CASSHGLAGGQGETQYF.

This clonotype was recorded a few times. The chain uses TRBV20-1 and TRBJ1-2; no reliable D call. The CDR3 consists of 13 residues. Deletions cut 4 bases from V and 2 bases from J, with 11 bases between. CDR1 and CDR2 from the germline V gene are DFQATT and SNEGSKA (reference sequence). The DNA for the CDR3 is TGCAGTGCTACCCCGGACGGAAACTATGGCTACACCTTC. This translates into CSATPDGNYGYTF.

This clonotype has a count of ten or more. This chain connects TRBV4-3 to TRBJ2-3; D might be TRBD2 (6 bases). Trimming cost V 1 base and J 2 bases, with 13 bases left between them. The CDR3 spans 16 residues. CDR1 is LGHNA and CDR2 is YSLEER in the germline V gene. The CDR3 DNA follows: TGCGCCAGCAGCCAAGTGACGGGGGAGCCCACAGATACGCAGTATTTT. Its protein product is CASSQVTGEPTDTQYF.

This clonotype was observed a few times. This rearrangement joins TRBV3-1 to TRBJ2-5; D may be TRBD1 (5 bases). Germline-derived CDR1 and CDR2 are LGHDT and YNNKEL (reference sequence). The length of the CDR3 is 14 residues. The V end lost 1 base, the J end lost 3 bases, and 9 bases lay between the germline ends. The CDR3 sequence is CASSQGAGKETQYF. The CDR3 DNA sequence: TGTGCCAGCAGCCAAGGGGCAGGGAAAGAGACCCAGTACTTC.

The chain has TRBV5-4 and TRBJ2-3; D is unresolved. Between the trimmed V and J ends, which lost 4 bases and 1 base, there was a span of 10 bases. Germline CDR1 is SGHNT and CDR2 is YYREEE (reference sequence). The CDR3 sequence is 14 residues long. The DNA for the CDR3 is TGTGCCAGCAGCCCCGAGGCGGGCACAGATACGCAGTATTTT. Protein: CASSPEAGTDTQYF.

This chain uses TRBV7-2 with TRBJ2-3, with 11 bases that match TRBD2. The CDR3 totals 16 residues. The junction had 5 bases not matched to a gene; V was cut back by 4 bases and J by 2 bases. CDR1 and CDR2 (germline): SGHTA, FQGNSA. The CDR3 DNA is TGTGCCAGCAGCTCACTAGCGGGGGCCCTCACAGATACGCAGTATTTT. Translation gives CASSSLAGALTDTQYF.

The chain links TRBV29-1 to TRBJ2-3; TRBD2 matches at 15 bases. J lost 4 bases, V lost 6 bases, and 5 bases had no gene match. The CDR3 length is 15 residues. Germline CDR1 and CDR2: SQVTM and ANQGSEA. CDR3 sequence reads: CSVGLAGGHPDTQYF. The CDR3 coding sequence is TGCAGCGTCGGACTAGCGGGGGGGCACCCAGATACGCAGTATTTT.

This clonotype was counted between two and nine times. The CDR3 nucleotides are TGCGCCAGCAGCCAAGGGATGATGAGCTCCTACAATGAGCAGTTCTTC. Protein product: CASSQGMMSSYNEQFF. The rearrangement links TRBV4-1 to TRBJ2-1; D is uncertain. V gave up 1 base and J gave up 0 bases, with 10 bases separating them. Germline V gene lookup returns CDR1 MGHRA and CDR2 YSYEKL. CDR3 size: 16 residues.

This clonotype appeared many times. V is TRBV4-3 and J is TRBJ2-1; 11 nucleotides align to TRBD1. Trimming removed 1 base from V and 8 bases from J; junction bases left unmatched: 1. The V gene's germline CDR1 is LGHNA and CDR2 YSLEER. The CDR3 length is 14 residues. The CDR3 loop is CASSQGTGGYEQFF. CDR3 coding DNA: TGCGCCAGCAGCCAAGGGACAGGGGGCTATGAGCAGTTCTTC.